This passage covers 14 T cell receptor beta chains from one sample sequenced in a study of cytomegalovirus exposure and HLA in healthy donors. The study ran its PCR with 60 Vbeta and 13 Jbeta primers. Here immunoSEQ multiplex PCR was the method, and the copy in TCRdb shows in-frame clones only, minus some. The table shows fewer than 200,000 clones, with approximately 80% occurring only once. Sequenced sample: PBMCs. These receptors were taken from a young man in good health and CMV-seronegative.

CDR3 residues: CASSLGGTGVGEQYF. The CDR3 DNA reads as TGTGCCAGCAGCTTAGGAGGGACAGGCGTGGGCGAGCAGTACTTC. The gene calls are TRBV7-9 and TRBJ2-7; 8 bases fit TRBD1. V was pared by 1 base and J by 6 bases, with 8 bases of the junction left unmatched. The V gene's germline CDR1 is SEHNR and CDR2 FQNEAQ (reference sequence). The CDR3 sequence is 15 residues long.

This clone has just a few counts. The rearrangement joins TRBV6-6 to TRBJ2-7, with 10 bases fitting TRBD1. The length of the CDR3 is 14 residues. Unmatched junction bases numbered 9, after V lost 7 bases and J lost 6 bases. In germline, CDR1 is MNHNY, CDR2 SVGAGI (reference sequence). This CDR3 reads CASTWTGGVGEQYF. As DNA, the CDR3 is TGTGCCAGCACCTGGACAGGGGGGGTCGGCGAGCAGTACTTC.

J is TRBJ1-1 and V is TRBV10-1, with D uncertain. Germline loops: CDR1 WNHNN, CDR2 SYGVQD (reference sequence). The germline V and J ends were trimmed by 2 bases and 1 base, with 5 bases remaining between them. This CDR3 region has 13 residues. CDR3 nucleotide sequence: TGCGCCAGCAGTGAGGCACAGAACACTGAAGCTTTCTTT. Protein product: CASSEAQNTEAFF.

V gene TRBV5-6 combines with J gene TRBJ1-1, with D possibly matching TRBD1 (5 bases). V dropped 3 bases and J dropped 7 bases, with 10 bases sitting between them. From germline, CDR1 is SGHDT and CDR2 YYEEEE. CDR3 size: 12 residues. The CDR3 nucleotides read TGTGCCAGCAGCTGGGGCAGGGATGAAGCTTTCTTT. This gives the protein CASSWGRDEAFF.

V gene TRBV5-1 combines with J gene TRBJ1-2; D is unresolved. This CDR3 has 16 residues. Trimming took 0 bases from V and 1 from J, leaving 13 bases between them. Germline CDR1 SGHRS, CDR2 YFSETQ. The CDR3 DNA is TGCGCCAGCAGCTTGGAGGGTCGGCGGGTTAACTATGGCTACACCTTC. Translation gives CASSLEGRRVNYGYTF. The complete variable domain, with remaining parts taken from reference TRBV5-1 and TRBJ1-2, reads KAGVTQTPRYLIKTRGQQVTLSCSPISGHRSVSWYQQTPGQGLQFLFEYFSETQRNKGNFPGRFSGRQFSNSRSEMNVSTLELGDSALYLCASSLEGRRVNYGYTFGSGTRLTVV.

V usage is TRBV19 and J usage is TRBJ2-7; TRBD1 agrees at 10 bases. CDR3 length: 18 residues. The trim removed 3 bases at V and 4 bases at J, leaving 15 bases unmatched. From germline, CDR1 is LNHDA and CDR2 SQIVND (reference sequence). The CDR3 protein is CASSISSRTGGFRYEQYF. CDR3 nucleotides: TGTGCCAGTAGTATTTCATCCAGGACAGGGGGTTTTCGGTACGAGCAGTACTTC.

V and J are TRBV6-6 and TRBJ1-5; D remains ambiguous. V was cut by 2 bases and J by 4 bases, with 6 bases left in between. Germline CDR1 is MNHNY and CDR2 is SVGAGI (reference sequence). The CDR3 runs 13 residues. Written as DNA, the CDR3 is TGTGCCAGCAGTTACGGAGAAAATCAGCCCCAGCATTTT. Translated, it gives CASSYGENQPQHF.

This CDR3 is CASSTGLITYEQYF. Here the CDR3 DNA reads TGCGCCAGCAGCACTGGACTGATAACCTACGAGCAGTACTTC. This chain connects TRBV5-1 to TRBJ2-7; D possibly corresponds to TRBD2 (5 bases). The CDR3 consists of 14 residues. CDR1 and CDR2 from the germline V gene are SGHRS and YFSETQ. Deletions cut 4 bases from V and 2 bases from J, with 13 bases between.

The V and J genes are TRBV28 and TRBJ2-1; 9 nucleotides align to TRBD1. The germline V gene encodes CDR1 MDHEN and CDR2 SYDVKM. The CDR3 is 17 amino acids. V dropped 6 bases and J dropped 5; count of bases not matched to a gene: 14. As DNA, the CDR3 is TGTGCCAGCAGGGAACCCCCCGGGACAGGGTCCGACAATGAGCAGTTCTTC. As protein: CASREPPGTGSDNEQFF.

In nucleotides, the CDR3 is TGCGCCAGCAGTCAGGGGGCGATAGAAACTGAAGCTTTCTTT. Translation: CASSQGAIETEAFF. The V and J genes are TRBV4-3 and TRBJ1-1, with TRBD1 identical over 8 bases. CDR1 and CDR2 (germline): LGHNA, YSLEER. CDR3 length: 14 amino acids. J gave up 5 bases and V 6 bases, and 8 bases lay outside the gene matches.

CDR3 loop: CASADRGGNQPQHF. The CDR3, as DNA: TGTGCCAGCGCGGACAGGGGAGGCAATCAGCCCCAGCATTTT. The chain recombines TRBV7-2 with TRBJ1-5; TRBD1 matches 9 bases. The ends lost 8 bases at V and 2 bases at J; junction bases unmatched: 4. Germline V lookup: CDR1 SGHTA, CDR2 FQGNSA. This CDR3 spans 14 amino acids. Based on the CDR3 plus reference TRBV7-2 and TRBJ1-5, the full variable domain is GAGVSQSPSNKVTEKGKDVELRCDPISGHTALYWYRQSLGQGLEFLIYFQGNSAPDKSGLPSDRFSAERTGGSVSTLTIQRTQQEDSAVYLCASADRGGNQPQHFGDGTRLSIL.

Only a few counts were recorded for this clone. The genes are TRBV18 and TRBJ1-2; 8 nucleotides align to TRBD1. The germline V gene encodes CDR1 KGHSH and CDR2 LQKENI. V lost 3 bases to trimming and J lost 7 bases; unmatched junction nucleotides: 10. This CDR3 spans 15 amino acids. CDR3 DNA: TGTGCCAGCTCACCGCCGGACAGGGCGAAGGCTGGCTACACCTTC. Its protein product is CASSPPDRAKAGYTF.

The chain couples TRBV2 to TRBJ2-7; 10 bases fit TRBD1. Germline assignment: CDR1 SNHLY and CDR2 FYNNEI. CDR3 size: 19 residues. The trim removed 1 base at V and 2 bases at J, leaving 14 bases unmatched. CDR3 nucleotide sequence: TGTGCCAGCAGTGAAGAGGGATTTCTGACAGGGGGCCCGACCTACGAGCAGTACTTC. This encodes CASSEEGFLTGGPTYEQYF.

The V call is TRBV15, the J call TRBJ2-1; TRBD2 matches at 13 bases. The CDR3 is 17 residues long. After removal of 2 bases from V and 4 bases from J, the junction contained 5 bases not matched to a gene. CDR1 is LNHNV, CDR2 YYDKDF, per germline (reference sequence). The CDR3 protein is CATSRLRTSGGYNEQFF. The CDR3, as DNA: TGTGCCACCAGCAGACTTCGGACTAGCGGGGGATACAATGAGCAGTTCTTC.